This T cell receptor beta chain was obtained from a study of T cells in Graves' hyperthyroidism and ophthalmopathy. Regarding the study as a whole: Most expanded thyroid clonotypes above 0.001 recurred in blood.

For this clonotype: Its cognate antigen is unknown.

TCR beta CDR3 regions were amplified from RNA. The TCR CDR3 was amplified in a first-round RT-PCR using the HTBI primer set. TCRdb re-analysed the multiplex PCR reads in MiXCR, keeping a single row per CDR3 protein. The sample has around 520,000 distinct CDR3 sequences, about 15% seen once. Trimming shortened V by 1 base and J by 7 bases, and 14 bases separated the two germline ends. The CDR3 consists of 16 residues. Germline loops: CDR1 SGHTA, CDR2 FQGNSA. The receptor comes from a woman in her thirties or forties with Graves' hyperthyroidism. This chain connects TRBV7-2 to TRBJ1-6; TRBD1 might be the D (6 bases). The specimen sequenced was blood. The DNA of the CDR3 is TGTGCCAGCAGCTTAGTCCCGGGACACCTCAATTCACCCCTCCACTTT. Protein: CASSLVPGHLNSPLHF.